One sample yielded the 23 T cell receptor beta chains listed below, sequenced in a study of radiotherapy plus CTLA-4 blockade in lung cancer. TCRdb keeps only in-frame clones here, not all; method: immunoSEQ multiplex PCR. The sample comprises about 120,000 clones, approximately 77% of which are singletons, and 3.3% rests with the top ten. Sequencing used peripheral blood, obtained from a patient treated with radiotherapy plus ipilimumab. The receptors stem from a human donor with non-small cell lung cancer that progressed on radiotherapy plus ipilimumab. Some clones in this sample may be carry-over from other donors' samples.

The rearrangement links TRBV7-2 to TRBJ1-1; 8 nucleotides agree with TRBD1. Germline trimming cut 1 base from V and 4 bases from J; bases unmatched to any gene: 11. The CDR3 is 17 residues long. From germline, CDR1 is SGHTA and CDR2 FQGNSA. The CDR3 here is CASSLDFRYTGGTEAFF. The CDR3 DNA follows: TGTGCCAGCAGCTTAGACTTTCGCTACACAGGGGGCACTGAAGCTTTCTTT.

V and J are TRBV5-1 and TRBJ1-6; D uncertain. Per germline, CDR1 SGHRS and CDR2 YFSETQ. The CDR3 is 15 amino acids. The V end was cut by 0 bases, the J end by 4 bases, with 8 bases between. CDR3 coding DNA: TGCGCCAGCAGCTTGGGGGCAAGTTATAATTCACCCCTCCACTTT. Its translation: CASSLGASYNSPLHF. The full variable domain, completed using reference TRBV5-1 and TRBJ1-6, is KAGVTQTPRYLIKTRGQQVTLSCSPISGHRSVSWYQQTPGQGLQFLFEYFSETQRNKGNFPGRFSGRQFSNSRSEMNVSTLELGDSALYLCASSLGASYNSPLHFGNGTRLTVT.

This chain links TRBV30 with TRBJ1-3, with D hard to call. The CDR3 consists of 14 residues. Trimming removed 4 bases from V and 0 bases from J, with 10 bases in between. Germline V gives CDR1 GTSNPN, CDR2 SVGIG (reference sequence). CDR3 DNA: TGTGCCTGGACTCTAGGTAGCTCTGGAAACACCATATATTTT. Translated: CAWTLGSSGNTIYF.

This rearrangement joins TRBV5-8 to TRBJ1-2; the D gene is possibly TRBD1 (5 bases). The germline CDR1 and CDR2 sequences are SGHTS and YDEGEE. The CDR3 has 11 amino acids. Trimming cost V 5 bases and J 9 bases, with 11 bases left between them. As DNA, the CDR3 is TGTGCCAGCAGTAGGGACTCGCGCTACACCTTC. It codes for CASSRDSRYTF.

V gene TRBV7-9 combines with J gene TRBJ2-3; D gene uncertain. Looked up from germline, CDR1 is SEHNR and CDR2 is FQNEAQ (reference sequence). The length of the CDR3 is 11 residues. Trimming shortened V by 4 bases and J by 2 bases, and 1 base separated the two germline ends. The CDR3 bases are TGTGCCAGCAGCTCCACAGATACGCAGTATTTT. Protein: CASSSTDTQYF.

This rearrangement joins TRBV11-2 to TRBJ2-3; 12 bases match TRBD2. Trimming removed 3 bases from V and 4 bases from J; junction bases left unmatched: 5. The CDR3 totals 16 residues. Germline V lookup: CDR1 SGHAT, CDR2 FQNNGV. For the CDR3, the DNA is TGTGCCAGCAGCTTCGGACTAGCGGGGAGTTCAGATACGCAGTATTTT. It is translated as CASSFGLAGSSDTQYF.

This rearrangement joins TRBV21-1 to TRBJ2-2; the DNA was not compared with TRBD1, the D call given in the table. TRBV21-1 constitutes a pseudogene. The CDR3 covers 17 residues. CDR3 nucleotide sequence: TGTGCCAGCAGCATACACTACAGGGGGCTGAACACCGGGGAGCTGTTTTTT. Amino acids: CASSIHYRGLNTGELFF.

The V and J genes are TRBV5-3 and TRBJ2-5, with 8 bases aligning to TRBD1. Being an ORF, TRBV5-3 has a function that is uncertain. The CDR3 is 13 residues long. V trimming: 4 bases; J trimming: 4 bases; junction bases outside the gene matches: 3. Here the CDR3 reads CARSPTGGETQYF. In nucleotides, the CDR3 is TGTGCCAGAAGCCCTACAGGGGGAGAGACCCAGTACTTC.

The chain couples TRBV9 to TRBJ1-4; perhaps TRBD1 as D (6 bases). The length of the CDR3 is 14 residues. Trimming stripped 10 bases from V and 7 bases from J, with 20 bases between. Germline V gene sequence: CDR1 SGDLS, CDR2 YYNGEE. The CDR3 region has the DNA TGTGCCTCAAACGGCAAAGGGGGAGGTGAAAAACTGTTTTTT. Translating it yields CASNGKGGGEKLFF. The full variable domain, rest sourced from reference TRBV9 and TRBJ1-4, is DSGVTQTPKHLITATGQRVTLRCSPRSGDLSVYWYQQSLDQGLQFLIQYYNGEERAKGNILERFSAQQFPDLHSELNLSSLELGDSALYFCASNGKGGGEKLFFGSGTQLSVL.

The V gene is TRBV18, the J gene TRBJ1-3, with D maybe TRBD1 (5 bases). The V end lost 5 bases, the J end lost 0 bases, and 14 bases lay between the germline ends. The CDR3 totals 16 residues. Germline V CDR1 and CDR2: KGHSH, LQKENI. As DNA, the CDR3 is TGTGCCAGCTCAACCAGGGACCCTATCTCTGGAAACACCATATATTTT. Protein: CASSTRDPISGNTIYF.

The rearrangement links TRBV19 to TRBJ1-1; D unclear. The V and J ends lost 5 bases and 10 bases respectively, with 14 bases between them. The CDR3 runs 12 residues. CDR1 LNHDA and CDR2 SQIVND come from the germline V gene (reference sequence). CDR3 sequence (DNA): TGTGCCAGTAGTTTCCGGGTTGGTGGAGCTTTCTTT. This translates into CASSFRVGGAFF.

The rearrangement links TRBV4-1 to TRBJ1-6; D remains ambiguous. Looked up from germline, CDR1 is MGHRA and CDR2 is YSYEKL. V lost 0 bases, J lost 6 bases, and 15 bases lay in between. The CDR3 is made up of 17 amino acids. CDR3 amino acids: CASSQDFPFFFNSPLHF. The CDR3 DNA sequence: TGCGCCAGCAGCCAAGATTTCCCCTTCTTTTTTAATTCACCCCTCCACTTT.

The V gene is TRBV12-5, the J gene TRBJ1-5; 9 bases are a match to TRBD1. This CDR3 has 18 amino acids. Per germline, CDR1 LGHNT and CDR2 FRNRAP. The junction had 13 bases not matched to a gene; V was cut back by 1 base and J by 6 bases. CDR3 in DNA: TGTGCTAGTGGTTTGGGGGACCCGGGACAGGGCTTTCGTCAGCCCCAGCATTTT. Its translation is CASGLGDPGQGFRQPQHF.

CDR3 in DNA: TGTGCCAGCAGGCAAGGATGGGGACAGGCCGGGGTTAACTATAATTCACCCCTCCACTTT. Protein product: CASRQGWGQAGVNYNSPLHF. The V and J genes are TRBV28 and TRBJ1-6, with 8 bases matching TRBD1. The CDR3 runs to 20 residues. The junction had 19 bases not matched to a gene; V was cut back by 6 bases and J by 3 bases. In germline, CDR1 is MDHEN, CDR2 SYDVKM.

This clone was found a few times. The chain couples TRBV6-4 to TRBJ1-6, with D unresolved. The CDR3 has 13 amino acids. Germline CDR1 is MRHNA and CDR2 is SNTAGT. The V end was cut by 5 bases, the J end by 9 bases, with 11 bases between. CDR3 protein: CASSQEVGSPLHF. The CDR3 coding sequence is TGTGCCAGCAGTCAGGAGGTTGGTTCACCCCTCCACTTT.

The chain combines TRBV5-6 with TRBJ2-1; TRBD1 matches at 7 bases. Germline V CDR1 and CDR2: SGHDT, YYEEEE. CDR3 length equals 16 residues. V was pared by 5 bases and J by 3 bases, with 11 bases of the junction left unmatched. The CDR3 sequence is CASSYTGANLYNEQFF. The CDR3 DNA reads TGTGCCAGCAGTTACACAGGGGCCAACCTCTACAATGAGCAGTTCTTC.

The chain uses TRBV6-5 and TRBJ2-6; D not certain. CDR3 size: 14 residues. Trimming pared 7 bases from V and 4 bases from J, leaving 11 bases between. Germline lookup yields CDR1 MNHEY and CDR2 SVGAGI. CDR3 coding DNA: TGTGCCAGCAAGTTAACACTGGGGGCCAACGTCCTGACTTTC. This sequence encodes CASKLTLGANVLTF.

The rearrangement joins TRBV28 to TRBJ1-5; 7 nucleotides match TRBD1. Germline lookup yields CDR1 MDHEN and CDR2 SYDVKM. V trimming: 5 bases; J trimming: 0 bases; junction bases outside the gene matches: 16. The CDR3 runs to 19 residues. CDR3 sequence reads: CASSRGAALGTDSNQPQHF. In nucleotides, the CDR3 is TGTGCCAGCAGTCGGGGCGCCGCCCTCGGGACAGATAGCAATCAGCCCCAGCATTTT.

This chain joins TRBV5-1 and TRBJ2-3, with TRBD1 matching 10 bases. The CDR3 runs to 13 residues. V dropped 6 bases and J dropped 9; count of bases not matched to a gene: 7. Per the germline V gene, CDR1 is SGHRS and CDR2 is YFSETQ. The CDR3 nucleotides are TGCGCCAGCACCCGTTTGGACAGGGGGACGCAGTATTTT. Its protein is CASTRLDRGTQYF.

Here the CDR3 DNA reads TGTGCCAGCAGTGAAGTCCGGGGGGGAGGCACTGAAGCTTTCTTT. This sequence encodes CASSEVRGGGTEAFF. This chain uses TRBV6-1 with TRBJ1-1; maybe TRBD1 (5 bases). Trimming left V 1 base short and J 4 bases short, with 13 bases between. The germline CDR1 and CDR2 sequences are MNHNS and SASEGT. The CDR3 runs to 15 residues.

The CDR3 region is CASKEGGQGGSGGYTF. CDR3 coding DNA: TGTGCCAGCAAAGAAGGGGGACAGGGGGGCTCGGGTGGCTACACCTTC. The rearrangement joins TRBV19 to TRBJ1-2; TRBD1 matches 11 bases. The junction had 16 bases not matched to a gene; V was cut back by 9 bases and J by 7 bases. The CDR3 loop spans 16 amino acids. Looked up from germline, CDR1 is LNHDA and CDR2 is SQIVND (reference sequence).

The V and J genes are TRBV28 and TRBJ2-5; TRBD2 matches at 11 bases. The length of the CDR3 is 16 residues. V was clipped by 5 bases and J by 1 base; unmatched bases: 6. Germline V gives CDR1 MDHEN, CDR2 SYDVKM. CDR3 amino acids: CASSARLAGFQETQYF. For the CDR3, the DNA is TGTGCCAGCAGTGCCAGACTAGCGGGGTTCCAAGAGACCCAGTACTTC. The whole variable domain, filled in from reference TRBV28 and TRBJ2-5, reads DVKVTQSSRYLVKRTGEKVFLECVQDMDHENMFWYRQDPGLGLRLIYFSYDVKMKEKGDIPEGYSVSREKKERFSLILESASTNQTSMYLCASSARLAGFQETQYFGPGTRLLVL.

This chain uses TRBV4-1 with TRBJ2-1; D remains unclear. This CDR3 has 16 amino acids. CDR1 is MGHRA and CDR2 is YSYEKL in the germline V gene. V lost 0 bases to trimming and J lost 13 bases, with 22 bases between them. The CDR3 sequence: CASSQDMGRRFDQQFF. In DNA form, the CDR3 reads TGCGCCAGCAGCCAAGATATGGGTCGGCGCTTCGATCAACAGTTCTTC.